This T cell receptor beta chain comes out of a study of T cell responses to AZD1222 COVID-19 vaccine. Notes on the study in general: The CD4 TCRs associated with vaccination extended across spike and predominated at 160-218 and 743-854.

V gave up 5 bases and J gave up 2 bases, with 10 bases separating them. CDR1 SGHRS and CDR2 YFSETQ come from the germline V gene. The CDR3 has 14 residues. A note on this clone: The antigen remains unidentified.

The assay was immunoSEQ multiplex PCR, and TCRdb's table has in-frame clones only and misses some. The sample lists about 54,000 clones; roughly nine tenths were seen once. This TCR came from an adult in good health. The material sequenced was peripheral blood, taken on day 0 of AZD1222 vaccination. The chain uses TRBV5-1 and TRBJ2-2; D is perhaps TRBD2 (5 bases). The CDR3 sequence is CASSSTGNTGELFF. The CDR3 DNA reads TGCGCCAGCAGTTCGACGGGAAACACCGGGGAGCTGTTTTTT.